This T cell receptor (beta chain) originates from a study of T cells in Graves' hyperthyroidism and ophthalmopathy. The study, taken as a whole, reports: With a median lead of around 5.9 months before onset, the model predicted ophthalmopathy.

Patients having uncontrolled infection, another autoimmune disease, pregnancy or lactation were not included. Each diagnosis was grounded in clinical symptoms, serum thyroxine and TRAb, thyroid ultrasound, and orbital computed tomography. Fresh 10 ml peripheral blood yielded PBMCs. In regard to this clonotype: Its antigen is as yet unknown.

Amplified regions were TCR beta CDR3 sequences from RNA transcripts. Using the HTBI primer set, a first-round RT-PCR was run on the TCR CDR3. TCRdb reprocessed the multiplex PCR reads via MiXCR and lists one record per CDR3 protein. The sample has roughly 240,000 distinct CDR3 sequences; roughly 15% are singletons. The germline CDR1 and CDR2 sequences are MNHEY and SVGEGT. This CDR3 has 17 residues. Trimming stripped 0 bases from V and 4 bases from J, with 18 bases between. The J gene is TRBJ2-5, the V gene TRBV6-2 or TRBV6-3, with D possibly TRBD1 on 6 matching bases. This receptor was obtained from a woman under 30 with Graves' ophthalmopathy. The sample was blood. This chain's CDR3 is CASSYSIEGDARETQYF. The CDR3 coding sequence is TGTGCCAGCAGTTACTCGATTGAGGGGGACGCCAGAGAGACCCAGTACTTC.